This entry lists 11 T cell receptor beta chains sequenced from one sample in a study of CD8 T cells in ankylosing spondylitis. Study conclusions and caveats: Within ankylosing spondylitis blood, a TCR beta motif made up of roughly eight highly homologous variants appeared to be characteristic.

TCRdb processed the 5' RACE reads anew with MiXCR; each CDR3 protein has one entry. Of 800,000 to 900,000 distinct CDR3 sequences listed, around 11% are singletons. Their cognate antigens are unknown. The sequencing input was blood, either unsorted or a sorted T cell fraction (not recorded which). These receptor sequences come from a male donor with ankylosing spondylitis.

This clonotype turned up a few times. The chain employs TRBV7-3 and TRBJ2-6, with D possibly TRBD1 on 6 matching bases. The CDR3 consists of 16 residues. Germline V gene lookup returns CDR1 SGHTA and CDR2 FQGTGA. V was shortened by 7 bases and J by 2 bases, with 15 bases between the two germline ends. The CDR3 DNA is TGTGCCAGCACCTCACTCCCAGGGGCTGGGGCCAACGTCCTGACTTTC. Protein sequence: CASTSLPGAGANVLTF.

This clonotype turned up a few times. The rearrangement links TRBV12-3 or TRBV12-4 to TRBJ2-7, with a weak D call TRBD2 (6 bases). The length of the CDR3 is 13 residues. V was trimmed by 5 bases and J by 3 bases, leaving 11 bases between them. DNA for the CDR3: TGTGCCAGCAGTATACTAGCCGTCTACGAGCAGTACTTC. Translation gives CASSILAVYEQYF.

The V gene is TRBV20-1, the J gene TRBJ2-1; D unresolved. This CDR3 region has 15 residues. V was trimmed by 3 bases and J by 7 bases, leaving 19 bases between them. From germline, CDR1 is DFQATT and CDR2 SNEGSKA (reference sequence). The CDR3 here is CSARRSGSLRNEQFF. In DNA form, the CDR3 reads TGCAGTGCTAGGAGGTCGGGTTCATTGAGAAATGAGCAGTTCTTC.

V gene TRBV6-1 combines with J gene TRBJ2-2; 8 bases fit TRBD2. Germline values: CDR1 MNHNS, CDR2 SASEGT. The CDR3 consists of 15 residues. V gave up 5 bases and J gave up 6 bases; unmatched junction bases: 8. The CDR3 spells CASSLAGGGAGELFF. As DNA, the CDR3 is TGTGCCAGCAGTCTGGCGGGAGGAGGCGCCGGGGAGCTGTTTTTT.

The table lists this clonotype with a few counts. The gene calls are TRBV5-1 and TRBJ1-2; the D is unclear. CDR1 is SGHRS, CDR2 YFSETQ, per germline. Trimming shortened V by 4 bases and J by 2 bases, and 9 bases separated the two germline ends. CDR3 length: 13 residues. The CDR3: CASSPDINYGYTF. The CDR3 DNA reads TGCGCCAGCAGCCCCGACATAAACTATGGCTACACCTTC.

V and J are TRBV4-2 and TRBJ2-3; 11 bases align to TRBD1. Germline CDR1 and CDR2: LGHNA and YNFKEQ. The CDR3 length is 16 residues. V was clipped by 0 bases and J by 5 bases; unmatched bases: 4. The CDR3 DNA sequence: TGTGCCAGCAGCCAAGAGTGGACAGGGGGCGGAGATACGCAGTATTTT. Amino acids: CASSQEWTGGGDTQYF.

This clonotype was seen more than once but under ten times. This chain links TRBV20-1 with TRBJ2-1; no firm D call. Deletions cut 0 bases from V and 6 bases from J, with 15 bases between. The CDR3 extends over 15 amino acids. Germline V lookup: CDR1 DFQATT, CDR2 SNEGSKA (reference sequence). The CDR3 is CSARDLLRPRNEQFF. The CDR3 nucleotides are TGCAGTGCTAGAGATCTTTTAAGACCTCGCAATGAGCAGTTCTTC.

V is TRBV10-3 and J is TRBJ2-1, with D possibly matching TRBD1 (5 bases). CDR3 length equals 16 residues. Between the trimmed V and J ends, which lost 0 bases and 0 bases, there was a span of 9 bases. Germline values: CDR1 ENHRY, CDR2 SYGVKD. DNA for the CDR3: TGTGCCATCAGTGAGTCCCCAGGGAACTCCTACAATGAGCAGTTCTTC. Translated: CAISESPGNSYNEQFF.

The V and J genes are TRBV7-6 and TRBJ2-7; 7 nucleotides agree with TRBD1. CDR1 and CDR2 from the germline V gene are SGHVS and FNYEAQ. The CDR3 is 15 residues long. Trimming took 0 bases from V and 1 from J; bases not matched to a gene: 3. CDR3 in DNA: TGTGCCAGCAGCTTAGCCGGGGACAGTTCCTACGAGCAGTACTTC. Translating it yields CASSLAGDSSYEQYF.

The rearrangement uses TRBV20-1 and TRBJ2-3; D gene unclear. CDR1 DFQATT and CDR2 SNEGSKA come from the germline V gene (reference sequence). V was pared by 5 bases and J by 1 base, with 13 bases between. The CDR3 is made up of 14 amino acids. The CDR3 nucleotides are TGCAGTGCTGGACCCGAGAGTCGCACAGATACGCAGTATTTT. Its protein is CSAGPESRTDTQYF.

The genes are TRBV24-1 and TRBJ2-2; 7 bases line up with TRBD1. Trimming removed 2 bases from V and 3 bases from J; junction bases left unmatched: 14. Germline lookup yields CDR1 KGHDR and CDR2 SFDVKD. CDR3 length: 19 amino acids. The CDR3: CATSDSRWTGRLHTGELFF. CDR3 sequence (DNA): TGTGCCACCAGTGATTCTAGGTGGACAGGCAGGTTGCACACCGGGGAGCTGTTTTTT.